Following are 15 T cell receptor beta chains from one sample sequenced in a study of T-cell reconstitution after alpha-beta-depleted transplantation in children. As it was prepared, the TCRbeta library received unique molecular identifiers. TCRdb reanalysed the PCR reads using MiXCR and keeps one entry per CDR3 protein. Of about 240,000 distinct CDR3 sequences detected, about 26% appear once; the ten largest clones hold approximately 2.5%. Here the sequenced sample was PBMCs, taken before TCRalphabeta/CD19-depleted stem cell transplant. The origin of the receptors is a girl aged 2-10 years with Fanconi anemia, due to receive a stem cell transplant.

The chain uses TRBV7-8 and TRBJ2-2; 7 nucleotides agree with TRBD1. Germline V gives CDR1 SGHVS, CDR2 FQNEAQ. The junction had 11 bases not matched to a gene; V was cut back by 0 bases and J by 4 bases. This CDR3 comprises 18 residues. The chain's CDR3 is CASSLAVAGGGSTGELFF. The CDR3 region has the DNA TGTGCCAGCAGCTTAGCGGTAGCAGGGGGTGGTAGCACCGGGGAGCTGTTTTTT.

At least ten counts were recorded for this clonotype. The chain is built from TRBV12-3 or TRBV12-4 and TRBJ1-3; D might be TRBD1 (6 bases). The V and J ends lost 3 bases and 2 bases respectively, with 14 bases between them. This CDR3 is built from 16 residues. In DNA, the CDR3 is TGTGCCAGCAGTTTGAGCCAGGGGTACCCTGGAAACACCATATATTTT. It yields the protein CASSLSQGYPGNTIYF.

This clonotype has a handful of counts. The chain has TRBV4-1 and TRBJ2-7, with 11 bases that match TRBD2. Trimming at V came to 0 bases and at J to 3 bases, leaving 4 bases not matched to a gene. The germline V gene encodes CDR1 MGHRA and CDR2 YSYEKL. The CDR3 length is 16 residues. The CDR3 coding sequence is TGCGCCAGCAGCCAAGACGCGGGGACTAGCGGCTACGAGCAGTACTTC. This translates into CASSQDAGTSGYEQYF.

CDR3 coding DNA: TGTGCCAGCAGCTTTTTCCACCAAGAGACCCAGTACTTC. This sequence encodes CASSFFHQETQYF. This chain joins TRBV5-6 and TRBJ2-5; D uncertain. This CDR3 comprises 13 residues. Germline lookup yields CDR1 SGHDT and CDR2 YYEEEE. The ends were cut back, 2 bases at V and 0 bases at J, with 5 bases in the middle. The full variable domain, rest sourced from reference TRBV5-6 and TRBJ2-5, is DAGVTQSPTHLIKTRGQQVTLRCSPKSGHDTVSWYQQALGQGPQFIFQYYEEEERQRGNFPDRFSGHQFPNYSSELNVNALLLGDSALYLCASSFFHQETQYFGPGTRLLVL.

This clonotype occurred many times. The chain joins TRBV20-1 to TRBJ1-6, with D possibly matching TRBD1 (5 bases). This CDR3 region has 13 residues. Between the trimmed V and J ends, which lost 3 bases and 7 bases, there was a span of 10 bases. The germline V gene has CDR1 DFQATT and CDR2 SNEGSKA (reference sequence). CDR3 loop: CSASRDENSPLHF. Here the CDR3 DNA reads TGCAGTGCTAGCAGGGATGAGAATTCACCCCTCCACTTT.

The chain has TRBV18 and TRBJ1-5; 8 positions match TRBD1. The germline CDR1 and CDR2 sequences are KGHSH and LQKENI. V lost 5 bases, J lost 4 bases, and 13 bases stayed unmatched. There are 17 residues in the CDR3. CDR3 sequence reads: CASSSGTGWLQNQPQHF. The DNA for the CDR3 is TGTGCCAGCTCATCTGGGACAGGCTGGCTCCAGAATCAGCCCCAGCATTTT.

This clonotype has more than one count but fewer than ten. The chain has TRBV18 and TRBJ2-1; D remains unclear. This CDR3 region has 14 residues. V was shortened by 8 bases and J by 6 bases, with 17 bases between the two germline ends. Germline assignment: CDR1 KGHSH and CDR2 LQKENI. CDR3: CASTNLMNRNEQFF. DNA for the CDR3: TGTGCCAGCACGAACCTTATGAACCGCAATGAGCAGTTCTTC.

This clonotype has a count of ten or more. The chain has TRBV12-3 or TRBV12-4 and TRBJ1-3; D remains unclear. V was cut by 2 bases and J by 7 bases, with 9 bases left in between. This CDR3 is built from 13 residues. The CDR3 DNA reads TGTGCCAGCAGTTTAAGGATTAGGAACACCATATATTTT. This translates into CASSLRIRNTIYF.

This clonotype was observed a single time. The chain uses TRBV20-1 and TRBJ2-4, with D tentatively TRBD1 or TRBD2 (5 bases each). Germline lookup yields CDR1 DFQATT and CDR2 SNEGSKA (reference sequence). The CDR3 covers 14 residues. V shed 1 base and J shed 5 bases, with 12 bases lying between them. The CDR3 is CSARVWQGENIQYF. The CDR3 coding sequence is TGCAGTGCTAGAGTTTGGCAGGGAGAAAACATTCAGTACTTC.

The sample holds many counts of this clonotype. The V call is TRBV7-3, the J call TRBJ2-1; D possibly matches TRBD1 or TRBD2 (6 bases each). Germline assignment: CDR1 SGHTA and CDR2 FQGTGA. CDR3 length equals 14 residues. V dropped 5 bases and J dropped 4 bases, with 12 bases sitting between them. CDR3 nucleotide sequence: TGTGCCAGCAGCCCGTTAGGGGGGTACAATGAGCAGTTCTTC. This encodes CASSPLGGYNEQFF.

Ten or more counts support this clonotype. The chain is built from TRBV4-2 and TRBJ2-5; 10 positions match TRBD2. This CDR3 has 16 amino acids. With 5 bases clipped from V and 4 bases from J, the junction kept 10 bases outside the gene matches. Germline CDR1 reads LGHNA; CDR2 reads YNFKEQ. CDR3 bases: TGTGCCAGCAGCGGTCTCAGCGGGGGGGCCGGAGAGACCCAGTACTTC. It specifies CASSGLSGGAGETQYF.

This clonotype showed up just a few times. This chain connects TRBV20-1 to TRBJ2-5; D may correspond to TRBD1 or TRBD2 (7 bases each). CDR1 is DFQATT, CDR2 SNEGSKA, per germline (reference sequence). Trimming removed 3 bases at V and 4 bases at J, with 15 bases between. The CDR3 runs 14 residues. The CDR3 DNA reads TGCAGTGCTAGCCCAGGGGGGGGCGCAGAGACCCAGTACTTC. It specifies CSASPGGGAETQYF.

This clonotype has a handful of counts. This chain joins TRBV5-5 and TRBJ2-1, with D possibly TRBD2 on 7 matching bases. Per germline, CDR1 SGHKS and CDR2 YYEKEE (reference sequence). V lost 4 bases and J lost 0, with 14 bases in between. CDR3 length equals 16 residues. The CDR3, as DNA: TGTGCCAGCAGCCCTCGCGGGGGCTCCTCCTACAATGAGCAGTTCTTC. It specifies CASSPRGGSSYNEQFF.

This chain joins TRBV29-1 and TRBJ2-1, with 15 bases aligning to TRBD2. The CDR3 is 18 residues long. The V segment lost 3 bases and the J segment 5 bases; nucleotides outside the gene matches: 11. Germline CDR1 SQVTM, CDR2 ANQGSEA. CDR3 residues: CSVERGGLAGGPDNEQFF. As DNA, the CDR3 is TGCAGCGTTGAGAGGGGAGGACTAGCGGGAGGGCCGGACAATGAGCAGTTCTTC.

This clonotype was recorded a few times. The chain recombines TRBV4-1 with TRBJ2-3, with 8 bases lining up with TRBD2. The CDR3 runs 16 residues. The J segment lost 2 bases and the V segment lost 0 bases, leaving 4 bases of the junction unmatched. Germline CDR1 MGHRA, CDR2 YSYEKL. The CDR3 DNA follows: TGCGCCAGCAGCCAAGATGGGGGACTAGACACAGATACGCAGTATTTT. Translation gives CASSQDGGLDTDTQYF.